Sequencing of this T cell receptor beta chain was carried out in a study of T cell repertoires in cytomegalovirus infection. A single record per CDR3 protein comes from TCRdb applying MiXCR to the reads. Of approximately 750,000 distinct CDR3 sequences in the sample, less than 40% were seen once. The CDR3 is made up of 15 amino acids. Losses at the gene ends were 5 bases for V and 6 bases for J; bases not matched to a gene: 6. The germline V gene encodes CDR1 MNHNS and CDR2 SASEGT. The study, taken as a whole, reports: The ex vivo response showed dominance by HLA-C-restricted CMV-specific TCR beta clonotypes. Cumulative frequency (of public TCR beta family members) identified carriers of CMV plus the relevant HLA.

This clonotype turned up a few times. No antigen is known for it. This receptor was taken from a human donor in good health (CMV status not recorded). Some clones in this sample may be carry-over from other donors' samples. The chain is built from TRBV6-1 and TRBJ2-1; 11 bases match TRBD1. The sample was PBMCs. CDR3 region: CASSFGQGAGNEQFF. The CDR3 coding sequence is TGTGCCAGCAGTTTTGGACAGGGGGCTGGCAATGAGCAGTTCTTC.